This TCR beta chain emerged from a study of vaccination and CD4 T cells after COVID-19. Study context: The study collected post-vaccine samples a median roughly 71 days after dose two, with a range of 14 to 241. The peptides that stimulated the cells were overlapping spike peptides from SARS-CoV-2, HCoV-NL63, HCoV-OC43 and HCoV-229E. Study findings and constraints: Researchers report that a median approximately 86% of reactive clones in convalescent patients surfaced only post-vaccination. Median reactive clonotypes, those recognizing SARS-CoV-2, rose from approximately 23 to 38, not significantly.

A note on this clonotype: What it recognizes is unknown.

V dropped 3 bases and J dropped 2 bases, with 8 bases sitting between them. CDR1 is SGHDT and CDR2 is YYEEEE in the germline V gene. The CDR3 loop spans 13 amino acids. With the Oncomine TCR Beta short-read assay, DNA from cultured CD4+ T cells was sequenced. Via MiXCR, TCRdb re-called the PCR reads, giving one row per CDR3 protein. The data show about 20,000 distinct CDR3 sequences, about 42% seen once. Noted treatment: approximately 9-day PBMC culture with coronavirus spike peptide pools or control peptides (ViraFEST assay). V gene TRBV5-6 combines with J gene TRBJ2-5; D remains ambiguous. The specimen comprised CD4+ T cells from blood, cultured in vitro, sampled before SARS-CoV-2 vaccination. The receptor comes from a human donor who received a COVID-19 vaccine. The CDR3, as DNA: TGTGCCAGCAGCTCCTATTATCAAGAGACCCAGTACTTC. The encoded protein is CASSSYYQETQYF.